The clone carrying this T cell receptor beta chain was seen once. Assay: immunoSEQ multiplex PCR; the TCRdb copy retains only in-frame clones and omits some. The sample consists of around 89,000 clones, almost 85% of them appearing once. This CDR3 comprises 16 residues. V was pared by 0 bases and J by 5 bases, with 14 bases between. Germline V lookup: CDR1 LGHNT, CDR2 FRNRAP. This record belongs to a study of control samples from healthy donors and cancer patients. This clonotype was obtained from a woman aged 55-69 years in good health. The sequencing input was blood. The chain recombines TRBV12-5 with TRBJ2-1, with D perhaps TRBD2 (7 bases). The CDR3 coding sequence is TGTGCTAGTGGTTTGGTAACGGGGGGCAGGAACAATGAGCAGTTCTTC. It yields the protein CASGLVTGGRNNEQFF.